This TCR beta chain comes out of a study of graft-versus-host responses after intestinal transplantation. TCRdb keeps only in-frame clones here, not all; method: immunoSEQ multiplex PCR. The sample shows almost 85,000 clones, around 91% of them seen only once. Remarks on this clone: No antigen is known for it.

Germline CDR1 MNHEY, CDR2 SMNVEV (reference sequence). V trimming: 4 bases; J trimming: 2 bases; junction bases outside the gene matches: 5. The CDR3 has 15 residues. Specimen: unstimulated CD4+ T cells sorted from spleen or lymph node cells, collected before intestinal transplant. This clonotype originated in a human donor who received an intestinal transplant. The chain employs TRBV27 and TRBJ2-3; 8 bases agree with TRBD2. This CDR3 reads CASSSFSGVTDTQYF. CDR3 nucleotides: TGTGCCAGCAGTTCCTTTAGCGGGGTCACAGATACGCAGTATTTT.